Listed here are 20 T cell receptor beta chains from one sample, sequenced in a study of T cell responses to AZD1222 COVID-19 vaccine. Clones were sequenced by immunoSEQ multiplex PCR, and TCRdb holds only the in-frame ones, with some missing. Found here are about 110,000 clones, around 93% of them singletons; the top ten hold roughly 9%. Material: peripheral blood, obtained 28 days after the second AZD1222 dose. All receptors derive from an adult who received the AZD1222 COVID-19 vaccine.

The chain is built from TRBV7-2 and TRBJ2-7, with 7 bases lining up with TRBD2. CDR1 and CDR2 from the germline V gene are SGHTA and FQGNSA. The CDR3 runs 17 residues. Trimming removed 5 bases from V and 5 bases from J; junction bases left unmatched: 18. CDR3 region: CASSLTHGTIVIHEQYF. In nucleotides, the CDR3 is TGTGCCAGCAGCCTCACCCACGGGACTATCGTAATCCACGAGCAGTACTTC. The full variable domain, completed using reference TRBV7-2 and TRBJ2-7, is GAGVSQSPSNKVTEKGKDVELRCDPISGHTALYWYRQSLGQGLEFLIYFQGNSAPDKSGLPSDRFSAERTGGSVSTLTIQRTQQEDSAVYLCASSLTHGTIVIHEQYFGPGTRLTVT.

CDR3 region: CASSVEAGDRNTEAFF. The DNA of the CDR3 is TGTGCCAGCAGCGTAGAGGCAGGGGATCGGAACACTGAAGCTTTCTTT. J is TRBJ1-1 and V is TRBV9; a possible D gene is TRBD1 (6 bases). Per the germline V gene, CDR1 is SGDLS and CDR2 is YYNGEE. The CDR3 sequence is 16 residues long. The germline V and J ends were trimmed by 0 bases and 1 base, with 13 bases remaining between them.

The rearrangement uses TRBV14 and TRBJ1-4; D is uncertain. Germline CDR1 is SGHDN and CDR2 is FVKESK. The CDR3 has 14 residues. V lost 1 base and J 7 bases, leaving 10 bases between the germline ends. CDR3 region: CASSQGFGVEKLFF. As DNA, the CDR3 is TGTGCCAGCAGCCAAGGGTTTGGGGTTGAAAAACTGTTTTTT.

The genes are TRBV27 and TRBJ1-3; no definite D call. The CDR3 runs to 13 residues. The V end lost 6 bases, the J end lost 9 bases, and 15 bases lay between the germline ends. Germline V gene sequence: CDR1 MNHEY, CDR2 SMNVEV (reference sequence). The DNA for the CDR3 is TGTGCCAGCAGAAAGAACGATTTCGGCACCATATATTTT. Translating gives CASRKNDFGTIYF.

The V gene is TRBV28, the J gene TRBJ1-3, with D perhaps matching TRBD1 (5 bases). Germline lookup yields CDR1 MDHEN and CDR2 SYDVKM. CDR3 length: 17 amino acids. V was shortened by 7 bases and J by 0 bases, with 19 bases between the two germline ends. DNA for the CDR3: TGTGCCAGCAATTCCCAAGGCCCAGGGAACTCTGGAAACACCATATATTTT. This codes for CASNSQGPGNSGNTIYF.

This chain connects TRBV11-2 to TRBJ1-1, with D unclear. This CDR3 comprises 14 residues. Germline V CDR1 and CDR2: SGHAT, FQNNGV. Between the trimmed V and J ends, which lost 0 bases and 5 bases, there was a span of 10 bases. The CDR3 sequence: CASSLENRRTEAFF. The CDR3 nucleotides are TGTGCCAGCAGCTTAGAAAACAGAAGAACTGAAGCTTTCTTT.

The rearrangement uses TRBV28 and TRBJ1-1; a possible D gene is TRBD1 (6 bases). The germline gives CDR1 MDHEN, CDR2 SYDVKM. This CDR3 comprises 12 residues. V lost 5 bases, J lost 7 bases, and 11 bases lay in between. CDR3 DNA: TGTGCCAGCAGTCTGGGGGGGCTTGAAGCTTTCTTT. Encoded protein: CASSLGGLEAFF.

The chain employs TRBV30 and TRBJ1-1; the D gene is possibly TRBD1 (6 bases). V shed 2 bases and J shed 6 bases, with 13 bases lying between them. The CDR3 runs 13 residues. Germline V gene data show CDR1 as GTSNPN and CDR2 as SVGIG (reference sequence). CDR3 sequence reads: CAWSPQGFAEAFF. The CDR3 region has the DNA TGTGCCTGGAGTCCACAGGGTTTCGCTGAAGCTTTCTTT.

V usage is TRBV7-8 and J usage is TRBJ1-3, with no clear D. The CDR3 extends over 16 amino acids. Per germline, CDR1 SGHVS and CDR2 FQNEAQ. Trimming cost V 1 base and J 0 bases, with 10 bases left between them. Here the CDR3 DNA reads TGTGCCAGCAGCTTAGAGCGGAGCCTCTCTGGAAACACCATATATTTT. Its translation: CASSLERSLSGNTIYF.

The chain employs TRBV5-1 and TRBJ2-1; 7 bases match TRBD2. The germline gives CDR1 SGHRS, CDR2 YFSETQ. The CDR3 loop spans 15 amino acids. V was clipped by 0 bases and J by 5 bases; unmatched bases: 5. As DNA, the CDR3 is TGCGCCAGCAGCTTGGCGGGACTACCCCACAATGAGCAGTTCTTC. Amino acids: CASSLAGLPHNEQFF.

The V and J genes are TRBV7-9 and TRBJ1-1; 7 positions agree with TRBD1. Germline CDR1 SEHNR, CDR2 FQNEAQ (reference sequence). Losses at the gene ends were 5 bases for V and 11 bases for J; bases not matched to a gene: 5. CDR3 length: 11 residues. The CDR3 sequence is CASSRTGEAFF. The CDR3 DNA reads TGTGCCAGCAGCCGCACAGGGGAGGCTTTCTTT.

V gene TRBV2 combines with J gene TRBJ1-5; D call uncertain. Germline CDR1 SNHLY, CDR2 FYNNEI. This CDR3 comprises 15 residues. The V gene lost 0 bases and the J gene lost 4 bases, with 10 bases spanning the gap. CDR3 region: CASSEARQMNQPQHF. In DNA, the CDR3 is TGTGCCAGCAGTGAAGCGCGTCAAATGAATCAGCCCCAGCATTTT. Variable domain in full (rest from reference TRBV2 and TRBJ1-5): EPEVTQTPSHQVTQMGQEVILRCVPISNHLYFYWYRQILGQKVEFLVSFYNNEISEKSEIFDDQFSVERPDGSNFTLKIRSTKLEDSAMYFCASSEARQMNQPQHFGDGTRLSIL.

The chain combines TRBV11-2 with TRBJ1-2; D possibly corresponds to TRBD1 (6 bases). The germline gives CDR1 SGHAT, CDR2 FQNNGV. The CDR3 has 13 amino acids. Between the trimmed V and J ends, which lost 1 base and 7 bases, there was a span of 10 bases. This CDR3 is CASSLVAGAGYTF. As DNA, the CDR3 is TGTGCCAGCAGCTTAGTGGCAGGGGCTGGCTACACCTTC.

The chain recombines TRBV7-2 with TRBJ2-5; 7 bases match TRBD2. Germline-derived CDR1 and CDR2 are SGHTA and FQGNSA. V dropped 1 base and J dropped 2; count of bases not matched to a gene: 7. CDR3 length: 16 residues. The CDR3 is CASSLESLAVQETQYF. In DNA, the CDR3 is TGTGCCAGCAGCTTAGAGAGTCTAGCGGTACAAGAGACCCAGTACTTC.

V gene TRBV6-5 combines with J gene TRBJ2-4, with 7 bases aligning to TRBD2. The germline gives CDR1 MNHEY, CDR2 SVGAGI. There are 15 residues in the CDR3. V lost 0 bases to trimming and J lost 10 bases; unmatched junction nucleotides: 9. DNA for the CDR3: TGTGCCAGCAGTTACTCGAGAGGGCGGGAGCTAATTCAGTACTTC. Its protein product is CASSYSRGRELIQYF.

This chain connects TRBV6-5 to TRBJ1-5; 10 nucleotides line up with TRBD1. The germline CDR1 and CDR2 sequences are MNHEY and SVGAGI. This CDR3 has 14 residues. The V segment lost 6 bases and the J segment 6 bases; nucleotides outside the gene matches: 5. The CDR3 DNA reads as TGTGCCAGCAGGGGACAGGGGCTCGGTCAGCCCCAGCATTTT. Its translation is CASRGQGLGQPQHF.

The genes are TRBV5-4 and TRBJ1-1; TRBD1 is a possible D gene (5 bases). V shed 4 bases and J shed 3 bases, with 13 bases lying between them. In germline, CDR1 is SGHNT, CDR2 YYREEE (reference sequence). The CDR3 has 14 amino acids. CDR3 loop: CASSRQTSDTEAFF. The CDR3 DNA reads TGTGCCAGCAGCCGACAGACTTCGGACACTGAAGCTTTCTTT.

The chain employs TRBV24-1 and TRBJ2-3, with 7 bases that match TRBD1. The V segment lost 7 bases and the J segment 1 base; nucleotides outside the gene matches: 4. CDR1 and CDR2 from the germline V gene are KGHDR and SFDVKD. The CDR3 loop spans 14 amino acids. The CDR3 is CATSLGTGTDTQYF. CDR3 DNA: TGTGCCACCAGCCTGGGGACAGGCACAGATACGCAGTATTTT.

This chain connects TRBV20-1 to TRBJ1-5; D is unclear. This CDR3 region has 14 residues. V was pared by 3 bases and J by 2 bases, with 11 bases between. CDR1 is DFQATT and CDR2 is SNEGSKA in the germline V gene (reference sequence). CDR3 amino acids: CSASDPWGNQPQHF. CDR3 in DNA: TGCAGTGCTAGTGACCCCTGGGGCAATCAGCCCCAGCATTTT.

The CDR3 is CSVVLGTWNEKLFF. The CDR3 bases are TGCAGCGTCGTTCTTGGGACATGGAACGAAAAACTGTTTTTT. V is TRBV29-1 and J is TRBJ1-4; TRBD1 might be the D (6 bases). The germline V gene has CDR1 SQVTM and CDR2 ANQGSEA. The CDR3 runs 14 residues. Deletions cut 6 bases from V and 8 bases from J, with 19 bases between.